The 27 T cell receptor beta chains below come from one sample, sequenced in a study of long-term antiretroviral therapy in people with HIV. It was version v3.0 of the immunoSEQ assay that was run at survey level. Profiled with immunoSEQ multiplex PCR; TCRdb holds only in-frame clones, not every one. The sample has some 25,000 clones; roughly four fifths are singletons. Here the sequenced sample was unsorted PBMCs, taken 0.7 years before starting antiretroviral therapy. Receptor source: a man younger than 45 with HIV.

The chain couples TRBV30 to TRBJ1-6, with D hard to call. Looked up from germline, CDR1 is GTSNPN and CDR2 is SVGIG (reference sequence). With 4 bases removed from V and 5 bases from J, the gap between germline ends came to 18 bases. The CDR3 has 16 amino acids. The CDR3 bases are TGTGCCTGGATAAGGGAGGCAGGCCCGAATAATTCACCCCTCCACTTT. Amino acids: CAWIREAGPNNSPLHF. Using reference TRBV30 and TRBJ1-6 for the parts outside the CDR3, the full variable domain is SQTIHQWPATLVQPVGSPLSLECTVEGTSNPNLYWYRQAAGRGLQLLFYSVGIGQISSEVPQNLSASRPQDRQFILSSKKLLLSDSGFYLCAWIREAGPNNSPLHFGNGTRLTVT.

As DNA, the CDR3 is TGTGCCAGCAGATTTGGACTAGCGGGAGTCGGCGAGCAGTACTTC. This codes for CASRFGLAGVGEQYF. The V gene is TRBV5-6, the J gene TRBJ2-7; 13 nucleotides align to TRBD2. This CDR3 spans 15 amino acids. V lost 5 bases and J lost 6; bases outside the gene matches: 8. Germline-derived CDR1 and CDR2 are SGHDT and YYEEEE. The full variable domain, with the rest looked up from reference TRBV5-6 and TRBJ2-7, is DAGVTQSPTHLIKTRGQQVTLRCSPKSGHDTVSWYQQALGQGPQFIFQYYEEEERQRGNFPDRFSGHQFPNYSSELNVNALLLGDSALYLCASRFGLAGVGEQYFGPGTRLTVT.

The chain combines TRBV29-1 with TRBJ2-1, with a possible D match to TRBD1 (6 bases). Per the germline V gene, CDR1 is SQVTM and CDR2 is ANQGSEA. V was shortened by 6 bases and J by 0 bases, with 12 bases between the two germline ends. The CDR3 runs to 14 residues. CDR3 in amino acids: CSVGSRGSYNEQFF. The CDR3 coding sequence is TGCAGCGTGGGGAGCAGGGGCTCCTACAATGAGCAGTTCTTC.

V is TRBV10-3 and J is TRBJ1-5, with a possible D match to TRBD1 (6 bases). The CDR3 totals 13 residues. V lost 10 bases and J 5 bases, leaving 15 bases between the germline ends. Germline CDR1 reads ENHRY; CDR2 reads SYGVKD. CDR3 in amino acids: CATNRERDQPQHF. As DNA, the CDR3 is TGTGCCACCAACAGGGAGAGGGATCAGCCCCAGCATTTT.

V is TRBV11-2 and J is TRBJ2-7; TRBD1 or TRBD2 may be the D gene (5 bases each). This CDR3 contains 14 residues. Trimming removed 1 base at V and 2 bases at J, with 9 bases between. CDR1 SGHAT and CDR2 FQNNGV come from the germline V gene. This CDR3 is CASSLGGRTYEQYF. Written as DNA, the CDR3 is TGTGCCAGCAGCTTAGGGGGACGGACCTACGAGCAGTACTTC.

V and J are TRBV5-1 and TRBJ2-5; 7 bases line up with TRBD2. The germline V gene has CDR1 SGHRS and CDR2 YFSETQ. The trim removed 4 bases at V and 4 bases at J, leaving 13 bases unmatched. This CDR3 contains 16 residues. CDR3 amino acids: CASSPGGLGGGETQYF. The DNA of the CDR3 is TGCGCCAGCAGCCCCGGCGGTTTGGGGGGGGGAGAGACCCAGTACTTC.

The V gene is TRBV7-2, the J gene TRBJ2-3; D remains ambiguous. Germline lookup yields CDR1 SGHTA and CDR2 FQGNSA. The CDR3 length is 15 residues. Trimming shortened V by 3 bases and J by 0 bases, and 10 bases separated the two germline ends. Here the CDR3 DNA reads TGTGCCAGCAGCTTTTCGTTGACTAGCACAGATACGCAGTATTTT. Translation gives CASSFSLTSTDTQYF.

J is TRBJ2-3 and V is TRBV5-4; 8 bases map to TRBD2. Germline CDR1 and CDR2: SGHNT and YYREEE (reference sequence). Germline trimming cut 1 base from V and 4 bases from J; bases unmatched to any gene: 5. The CDR3 is made up of 15 amino acids. CDR3 sequence (DNA): TGTGCCAGCAGCTTGCAGTTAGCGGGATCAGATACGCAGTATTTT. Its translation: CASSLQLAGSDTQYF.

This chain uses TRBV7-8 with TRBJ1-2; 8 bases are a match to TRBD1. The germline V gene has CDR1 SGHVS and CDR2 FQNEAQ. J gave up 4 bases and V 2 bases, and 21 bases lay outside the gene matches. The CDR3 is made up of 20 amino acids. The CDR3 DNA follows: TGTGCCAGCAGCTTATCCTTCCGGGACAGGACTTATTTGGTAGGCTATGGCTACACCTTC. Encoded protein: CASSLSFRDRTYLVGYGYTF.

The genes are TRBV10-3 and TRBJ2-5, with D possibly matching TRBD2 (5 bases). This CDR3 contains 13 residues. V was shortened by 0 bases and J by 5 bases, with 7 bases between the two germline ends. Germline V gene data show CDR1 as ENHRY and CDR2 as SYGVKD. This CDR3 reads CAISESASETQYF. The CDR3 nucleotides are TGTGCCATCAGTGAGTCGGCTAGCGAGACCCAGTACTTC.

The gene calls are TRBV5-1 and TRBJ1-2, with unresolved D. Germline CDR1 SGHRS, CDR2 YFSETQ. The CDR3 totals 14 residues. V was cut by 0 bases and J by 6 bases, with 12 bases left in between. This CDR3 reads CASSLDSVLNGYTF. CDR3 DNA sequence: TGCGCCAGCAGCTTGGACAGCGTTTTAAATGGCTACACCTTC.

The chain combines TRBV18 with TRBJ1-1, with TRBD1 as a possible D gene (5 bases). The CDR3 sequence is 14 residues long. Trimming left V 2 bases short and J 1 base short, with 8 bases between. Germline CDR1 and CDR2: KGHSH and LQKENI. This chain's CDR3 is CASSPKTANTEAFF. The DNA of the CDR3 is TGTGCCAGCTCACCAAAGACAGCGAACACTGAAGCTTTCTTT.

This rearrangement joins TRBV27 to TRBJ2-1; 10 bases match TRBD2. The length of the CDR3 is 17 residues. V lost 1 base to trimming and J lost 6 bases; unmatched junction nucleotides: 9. Germline CDR1 MNHEY, CDR2 SMNVEV (reference sequence). This CDR3 is CASSLFSPSGRLNEQFF. CDR3 in DNA: TGTGCCAGCAGTTTATTTAGCCCTAGCGGGAGACTCAATGAGCAGTTCTTC.

About this clone: Germline and junction disagree at one end, which may indicate a read error. The chain links TRBV5-1 to TRBJ1-1, with D perhaps matching TRBD1 (5 bases). Per germline, CDR1 SGHRS and CDR2 YFSETQ. The CDR3 sequence is 13 residues long. Here the CDR3 reads CASSLGGPTEAFF. The CDR3 DNA reads TGCGCCAGCAGTTTGGGGGGACCTACTGAAGCTTTCTTT.

The chain combines TRBV5-6 with TRBJ1-4, with 7 bases identical to TRBD1. Per germline, CDR1 SGHDT and CDR2 YYEEEE. Trimming took 0 bases from V and 5 from J; bases not matched to a gene: 1. CDR3 size: 14 residues. In DNA form, the CDR3 reads TGTGCCAGCAGCTTGGGGACAGGCAATGAAAAACTGTTTTTT. This encodes CASSLGTGNEKLFF.

This sequence joins TRBV5-4 and TRBJ2-2; tentative D call: TRBD2 (5 bases). CDR1 is SGHNT and CDR2 is YYREEE in the germline V gene (reference sequence). The length of the CDR3 is 14 residues. V shed 0 bases and J shed 5 bases, with 8 bases lying between them. The DNA of the CDR3 is TGTGCCAGCAGCTTGGGGCGGGTTACCGGGGAGCTGTTTTTT. Protein: CASSLGRVTGELFF. The variable domain in full, completed from reference TRBV5-4 and TRBJ2-2, reads ETGVTQSPTHLIKTRGQQVTLRCSSQSGHNTVSWYQQALGQGPQFIFQYYREEENGRGNFPPRFSGLQFPNYSSELNVNALELDDSALYLCASSLGRVTGELFFGEGSRLTVL.

The V and J genes are TRBV6-5 and TRBJ2-3, with 8 bases matching TRBD1. Germline CDR1 is MNHEY and CDR2 is SVGAGI. There are 14 residues in the CDR3. The V and J ends lost 6 bases and 0 bases, in that order; junction bases with no gene match: 2. CDR3 coding DNA: TGTGCCAGCAGAGACAGGGGTAGCACAGATACGCAGTATTTT. It translates to CASRDRGSTDTQYF.

The chain is built from TRBV6-5 and TRBJ1-1; tentatively, D is TRBD1 (5 bases). CDR1 is MNHEY, CDR2 SVGAGI, per germline. Trimming took off 2 bases at V and 4 bases at J, with 11 bases between the two ends. The CDR3 loop spans 14 amino acids. The CDR3, as DNA: TGTGCCAGCAGTTACGTCGGGGCCGCCACTGAAGCTTTCTTT. Translation gives CASSYVGAATEAFF.

The rearrangement joins TRBV4-1 to TRBJ2-7; maybe TRBD1 (6 bases). There are 15 residues in the CDR3. The V gene's germline CDR1 is MGHRA and CDR2 YSYEKL. V dropped 3 bases and J dropped 2 bases, with 14 bases sitting between them. This CDR3 is CASSQTNTGPYEQYF. DNA for the CDR3: TGCGCCAGCAGCCAGACCAATACAGGGCCCTACGAGCAGTACTTC.

The chain is built from TRBV5-1 and TRBJ2-5, with 14 bases lining up with TRBD2. This CDR3 is 16 amino acids long. V lost 3 bases, J lost 4 bases, and 5 bases stayed unmatched. Germline V lookup: CDR1 SGHRS, CDR2 YFSETQ. The CDR3 DNA reads TGCGCCAGCAGCTGGAAGGGACTAGCGGGAGCAGAGACCCAGTACTTC. Translating it yields CASSWKGLAGAETQYF.

The gene calls are TRBV6-1 and TRBJ1-5; 11 bases map to TRBD1. J lost 3 bases, V lost 7 bases, and 2 bases had no gene match. The CDR3 is made up of 14 amino acids. Germline V CDR1 and CDR2: MNHNS, SASEGT. The CDR3 loop reads CASTGQGDNQPQHF. CDR3 in DNA: TGTGCCAGCACGGGACAGGGGGACAATCAGCCCCAGCATTTT.

J is TRBJ1-4 and V is TRBV5-8; no firm D call. The CDR3 loop spans 15 amino acids. V dropped 6 bases and J dropped 6 bases, with 18 bases sitting between them. Germline V gene lookup returns CDR1 SGHTS and CDR2 YDEGEE. The CDR3 DNA sequence: TGTGCCAGCATCGCCTGGAGGGAAAGGGATGAAAAACTGTTTTTT. Protein product: CASIAWRERDEKLFF.

The V and J genes are TRBV19 and TRBJ1-2; TRBD1 is a possible D gene (6 bases). The germline V gene has CDR1 LNHDA and CDR2 SQIVND (reference sequence). The ends were cut back, 5 bases at V and 7 bases at J, with 20 bases in the middle. This CDR3 is 15 amino acids long. CDR3 residues: CASSPLLGGNGGYTF. In DNA form, the CDR3 reads TGTGCCAGTAGTCCCTTGCTTGGGGGCAACGGTGGCTACACCTTC.

The chain has TRBV6-1 and TRBJ2-7, with D possibly TRBD1 on 5 matching bases. This CDR3 is built from 14 residues. V was pared by 4 bases and J by 2 bases, with 12 bases between. Germline V CDR1 and CDR2: MNHNS, SASEGT. In nucleotides, the CDR3 is TGTGCCAGCAGTGTCGGACAATGGACCTACGAGCAGTACTTC. Encoded protein: CASSVGQWTYEQYF.

This clone showed up just once. The CDR3 protein is CASSLRWGVNNSPLHF. In DNA, the CDR3 is TGTGCCAGCAGCTTAAGGTGGGGGGTGAACAATTCACCCCTCCACTTT. This chain connects TRBV7-2 to TRBJ1-6; the D gene is possibly TRBD1 (5 bases). Germline CDR1 SGHTA, CDR2 FQGNSA. V lost 2 bases, J lost 7 bases, and 15 bases lay in between. The CDR3 consists of 16 residues. Full variable domain (remainder filled in from reference TRBV7-2 and TRBJ1-6): GAGVSQSPSNKVTEKGKDVELRCDPISGHTALYWYRQSLGQGLEFLIYFQGNSAPDKSGLPSDRFSAERTGGSVSTLTIQRTQQEDSAVYLCASSLRWGVNNSPLHFGNGTRLTVT.

This clone came up once. The J gene is TRBJ2-5, the V gene TRBV11-2; perhaps TRBD2 as D (6 bases). The ends were cut back, 0 bases at V and 0 bases at J, with 14 bases in the middle. This CDR3 contains 17 residues. Germline values: CDR1 SGHAT, CDR2 FQNNGV. CDR3 region: CASSLDKEGSYQETQYF. Written as DNA, the CDR3 is TGTGCCAGCAGCTTAGATAAGGAGGGCTCCTACCAAGAGACCCAGTACTTC.

This sequence joins TRBV11-3 and TRBJ2-2, with D possibly called TRBD1 or TRBD2 (6 bases each). Germline values: CDR1 SGHNT, CDR2 YENEEA. CDR3 length: 15 residues. V lost 7 bases, J lost 3 bases, and 15 bases lay in between. This chain's CDR3 is CASKRGETDTGELFF. The CDR3 DNA follows: TGTGCCAGCAAAAGGGGGGAAACGGACACCGGGGAGCTGTTTTTT.